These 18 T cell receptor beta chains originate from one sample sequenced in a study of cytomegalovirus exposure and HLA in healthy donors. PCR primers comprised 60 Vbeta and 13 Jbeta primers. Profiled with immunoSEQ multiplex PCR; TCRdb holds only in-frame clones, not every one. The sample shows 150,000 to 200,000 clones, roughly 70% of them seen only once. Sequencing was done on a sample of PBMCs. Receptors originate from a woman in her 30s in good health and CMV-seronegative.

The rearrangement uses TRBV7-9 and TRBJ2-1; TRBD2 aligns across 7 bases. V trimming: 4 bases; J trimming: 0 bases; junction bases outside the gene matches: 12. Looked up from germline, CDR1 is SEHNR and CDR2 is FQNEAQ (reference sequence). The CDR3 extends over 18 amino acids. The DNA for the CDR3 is TGTGCCAGCAGCTCCGGGGGGAGTGCGGATATCTCCTACAATGAGCAGTTCTTC. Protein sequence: CASSSGGSADISYNEQFF.

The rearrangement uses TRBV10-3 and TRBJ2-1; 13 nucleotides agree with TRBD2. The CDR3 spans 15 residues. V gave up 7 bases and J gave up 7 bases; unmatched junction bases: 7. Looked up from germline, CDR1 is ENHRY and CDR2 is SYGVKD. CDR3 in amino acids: CAITQLAGGQNEQFF. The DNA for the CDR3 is TGTGCCATCACCCAACTAGCGGGGGGGCAGAATGAGCAGTTCTTC.

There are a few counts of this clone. The CDR3 sequence: CASSLVRQYTGELFF. The CDR3 nucleotides are TGTGCCAGCAGCTTAGTTCGACAGTACACCGGGGAGCTGTTTTTT. The chain combines TRBV7-9 with TRBJ2-2; D is perhaps TRBD1 (5 bases). Trimming shortened V by 1 base and J by 3 bases, and 9 bases separated the two germline ends. This CDR3 spans 15 amino acids. The V gene's germline CDR1 is SEHNR and CDR2 FQNEAQ (reference sequence). The full variable domain, rest sourced from reference TRBV7-9 and TRBJ2-2, is DTGVSQNPRHKITKRGQNVTFRCDPISEHNRLYWYRQTLGQGPEFLTYFQNEAQLEKSRLLSDRFSAERPKGSFSTLEIQRTEQGDSAMYLCASSLVRQYTGELFFGEGSRLTVL.

Written as DNA, the CDR3 is TGTGCCATCAGTGAGCCAACCCCAGGGGTGTTGTATGGCTACACCTTC. It encodes CAISEPTPGVLYGYTF. The chain uses TRBV10-3 and TRBJ1-2; a weak D match, TRBD1 (6 bases). Germline V gene data show CDR1 as ENHRY and CDR2 as SYGVKD. The germline V and J ends were trimmed by 2 bases and 5 bases, with 18 bases remaining between them. The CDR3 sequence is 16 residues long.

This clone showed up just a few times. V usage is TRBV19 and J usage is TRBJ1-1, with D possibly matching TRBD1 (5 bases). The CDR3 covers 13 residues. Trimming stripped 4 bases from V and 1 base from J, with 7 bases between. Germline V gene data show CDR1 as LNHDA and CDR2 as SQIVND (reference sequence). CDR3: CASSTTGNTEAFF. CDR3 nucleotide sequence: TGTGCCAGTAGTACCACAGGGAACACTGAAGCTTTCTTT. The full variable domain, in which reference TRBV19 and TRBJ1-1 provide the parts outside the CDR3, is DGGITQSPKYLFRKEGQNVTLSCEQNLNHDAMYWYRQDPGQGLRLIYYSQIVNDFQKGDIAEGYSVSREKKESFPLTVTSAQKNPTAFYLCASSTTGNTEAFFGQGTRLTVV.

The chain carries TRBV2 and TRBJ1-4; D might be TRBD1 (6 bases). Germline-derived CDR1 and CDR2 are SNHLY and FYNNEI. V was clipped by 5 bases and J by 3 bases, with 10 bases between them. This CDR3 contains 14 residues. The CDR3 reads CASSTQGSNEKLFF. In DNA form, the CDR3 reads TGTGCCAGCAGTACACAGGGTTCTAATGAAAAACTGTTTTTT.

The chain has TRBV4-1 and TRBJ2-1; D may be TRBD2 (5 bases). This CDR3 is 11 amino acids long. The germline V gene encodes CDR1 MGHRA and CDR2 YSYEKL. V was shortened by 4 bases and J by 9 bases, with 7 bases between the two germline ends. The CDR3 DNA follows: TGCGCCAGCAGCCGAGGAGGTGAGCAGTTCTTC. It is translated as CASSRGGEQFF.

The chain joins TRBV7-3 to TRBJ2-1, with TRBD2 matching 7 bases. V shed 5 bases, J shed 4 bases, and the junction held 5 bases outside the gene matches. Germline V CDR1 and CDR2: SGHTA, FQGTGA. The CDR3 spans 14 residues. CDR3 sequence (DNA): TGTGCCAGCAGCCTCAGCGGGACTTACAATGAGCAGTTCTTC. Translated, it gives CASSLSGTYNEQFF.

The CDR3 loop is CASSVAQRTEAFF. As DNA, the CDR3 is TGTGCCAGCAGCGTAGCCCAACGGACTGAAGCTTTCTTT. The chain has TRBV9 and TRBJ1-1; unclear D gene. CDR3 length: 13 amino acids. In germline, CDR1 is SGDLS, CDR2 YYNGEE. V dropped 0 bases and J dropped 5 bases, with 8 bases sitting between them.

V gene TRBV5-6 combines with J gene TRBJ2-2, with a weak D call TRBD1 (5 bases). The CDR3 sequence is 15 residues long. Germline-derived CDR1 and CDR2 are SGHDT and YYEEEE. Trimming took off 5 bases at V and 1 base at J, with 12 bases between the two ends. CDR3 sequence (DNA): TGTGCCAGCAGTCCAGGGATACGGAACACCGGGGAGCTGTTTTTT. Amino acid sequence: CASSPGIRNTGELFF.

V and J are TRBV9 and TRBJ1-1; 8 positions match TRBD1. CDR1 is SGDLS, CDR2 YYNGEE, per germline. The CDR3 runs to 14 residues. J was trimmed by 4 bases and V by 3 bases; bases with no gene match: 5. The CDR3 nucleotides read TGTGCCAGCAGCGACCCACAGGGGGGCACTGAAGCTTTCTTT. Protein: CASSDPQGGTEAFF.

The CDR3 DNA follows: TGTGCCAGCAGATATATAGCGGGAGGCGCTATTTCCTACAATGAGCAGTTCTTC. This codes for CASRYIAGGAISYNEQFF. The chain is built from TRBV7-2 and TRBJ2-1, with 10 bases aligning to TRBD2. Germline lookup yields CDR1 SGHTA and CDR2 FQGNSA. This CDR3 contains 18 residues. With 6 bases clipped from V and 1 base from J, the junction kept 12 bases outside the gene matches.

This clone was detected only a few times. The CDR3 spells CASGGVLKTGELFF. CDR3 nucleotides: TGCGCCAGTGGAGGGGTCCTTAAGACCGGGGAGCTGTTTTTT. The rearrangement uses TRBV4-1 and TRBJ2-2; a weak D match, TRBD2 (6 bases). V was clipped by 9 bases and J by 5 bases, with 16 bases between them. The CDR3 has 14 residues. From germline, CDR1 is MGHRA and CDR2 YSYEKL.

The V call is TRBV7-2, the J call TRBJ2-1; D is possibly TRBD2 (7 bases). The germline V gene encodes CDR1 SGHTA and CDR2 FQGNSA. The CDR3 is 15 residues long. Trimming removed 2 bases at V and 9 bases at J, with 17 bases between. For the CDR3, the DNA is TGTGCCAGCAGCTTACAGCCTCTAGGGGGGGGTGAGCAGTTCTTC. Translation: CASSLQPLGGGEQFF.

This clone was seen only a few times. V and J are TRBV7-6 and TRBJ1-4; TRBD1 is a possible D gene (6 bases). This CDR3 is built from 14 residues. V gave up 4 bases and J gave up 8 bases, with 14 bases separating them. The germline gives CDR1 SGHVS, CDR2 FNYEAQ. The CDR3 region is CASSSPLDREKLFF. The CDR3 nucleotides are TGTGCCAGCAGCTCCCCATTAGACAGGGAAAAACTGTTTTTT.

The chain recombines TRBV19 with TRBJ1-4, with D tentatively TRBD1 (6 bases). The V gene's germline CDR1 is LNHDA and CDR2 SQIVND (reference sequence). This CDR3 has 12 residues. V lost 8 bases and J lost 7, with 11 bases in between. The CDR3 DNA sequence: TGTGCCAGTGGCAACAGGGTTGAAAAACTGTTTTTT. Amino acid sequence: CASGNRVEKLFF.

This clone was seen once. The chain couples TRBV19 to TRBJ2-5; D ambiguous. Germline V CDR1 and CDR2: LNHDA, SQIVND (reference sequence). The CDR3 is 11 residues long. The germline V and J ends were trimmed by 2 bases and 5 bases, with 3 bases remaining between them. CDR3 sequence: CASSIRETQYF. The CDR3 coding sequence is TGTGCCAGTAGTATACGGGAGACCCAGTACTTC.

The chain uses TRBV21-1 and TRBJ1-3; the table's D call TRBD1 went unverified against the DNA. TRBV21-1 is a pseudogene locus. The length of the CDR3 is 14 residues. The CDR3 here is CASTDRVKGNTIYF. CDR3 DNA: TGTGCCAGCACCGACAGGGTTAAGGGAAACACCATATATTTT.